This TCR beta chain appears in the sequencing data of a study of T cell responses to AZD1222 COVID-19 vaccine. Overall study context: Some second doses came at about 4 weeks and others at about 12 weeks; these were pooled.

Here immunoSEQ multiplex PCR was the method, and the copy in TCRdb shows in-frame clones only, minus some. The sample lists about 170,000 clones, approximately 90% occurring once. V gave up 6 bases and J gave up 7 bases, with 15 bases separating them. In germline, CDR1 is SQVTM, CDR2 ANQGSEA. The length of the CDR3 is 12 residues. Sample: peripheral blood, taken on day 0 of AZD1222 vaccination. This chain links TRBV29-1 with TRBJ1-2; TRBD1 is a possible D gene (5 bases). The sequence was obtained from an adult in good health. The CDR3 sequence: CSVETGAAGYTF. As DNA, the CDR3 is TGCAGCGTAGAAACTGGGGCGGCTGGCTACACCTTC.